A selection of T cell receptor beta chains follows, all from one sample in a study of OX40 agonist ivuxolimab in advanced cancers. The protocol was immunoSEQ multiplex PCR, while the TCRdb copy is restricted to in-frame clones and leaves out a portion. The data hold under 20,000 clones, with approximately 87% observed a single time. The specimen was CD4+ or CD8+ T cells sorted from blood, collected in a trial of the OX40 agonist ivuxolimab. Receptor source: an adult with an advanced solid tumor such as melanoma, head and neck, liver or kidney cancer. Both conserved end residues are part of each CDR3. Each record gives: V gene, D gene, CDR3 length, J gene, clone size, CDR3 protein, CDR3 DNA. The D gene is left open where the match is weak. Clone size is shown for a subset of rows, as once, few, many or a class of expanded clone.

>TRBV18|NA|15|TRBJ1-6|NA
CASSANQNYNSPLHF
TGTGCCAGCTCAGCGAACCAGAACTATAATTCACCCCTCCACTTT
>TRBV7-8|NA|14|TRBJ2-3|once
CATLWASATDTQYF
TGTGCCACCCTCTGGGCTAGCGCAACAGATACGCAGTATTTT
>TRBV28|TRBD2|16|TRBJ2-1|few
CASSPVAGDSYNEQFF
TGTGCCAGCAGTCCCGTAGCGGGAGACTCCTACAATGAGCAGTTCTTC
>TRBV6-5|NA|15|TRBJ2-1|once
CASSLNGISYNEQFF
TGTGCCAGCAGTCTAAACGGGATCTCCTACAATGAGCAGTTCTTC
>TRBV19|NA|16|TRBJ2-1|few
CASGGSFIAGVDEQFF
TGTGCCAGCGGCGGCTCATTCATAGCCGGTGTCGATGAGCAGTTCTTC
>TRBV2|NA|13|TRBJ2-3|once
CASSGLEVRTQYF
TGTGCCAGCAGTGGACTAGAAGTACGGACGCAGTATTTT
>TRBV6-1|NA|15|TRBJ1-5|NA
CASSLRGGGNQPQHF
TGTGCCAGCAGTCTCCGGGGAGGGGGGAATCAGCCCCAGCATTTT
>TRBV7-6|TRBD1|14|TRBJ1-5|NA
CASSLAQGGQPQHF
TGTGCCAGCAGCTTAGCCCAGGGGGGTCAGCCCCAGCATTTT
>TRBV28|TRBD1|19|TRBJ2-6|NA
CASRSDRGAPSSGANVLTF
TGTGCCAGCAGATCCGACAGGGGAGCTCCGAGCTCTGGGGCCAACGTCCTGACTTTC
>TRBV10-3|NA|15|TRBJ2-1|NA
CAISDDLDRDNEQFF
TGTGCCATCAGTGACGATCTGGACAGAGACAATGAGCAGTTCTTC
>TRBV7-8|NA|14|TRBJ2-5|once
CASSLGTPTEEQYF
TGTGCCAGCAGCTTAGGGACCCCGACGGAGGAGCAGTACTTC
>TRBV29-1|NA|13|TRBJ1-1|NA
CSVQTAMNTEAFF
TGCAGCGTCCAGACAGCCATGAACACTGAAGCTTTCTTT
>TRBV7-2|TRBD2|15|TRBJ2-1|once
CASRSGGGTLNEQFF
TGTGCCAGCAGGTCTGGGGGGGGAACACTCAATGAGCAGTTCTTC
>TRBV10-2|NA|14|TRBJ2-2|NA
CASSDLIGLGELFF
TGCGCCAGCAGTGATCTGATAGGCCTCGGGGAGCTGTTTTTT
>TRBV18|TRBD1|14|TRBJ2-7|NA
CASSIVQGAYEQYF
TGTGCCAGCTCAATTGTTCAGGGGGCTTACGAGCAGTACTTC
>TRBV7-9|NA|11|TRBJ1-1|NA
CASSLDTEAFF
TGTGCCAGCAGCTTAGACACTGAAGCTTTCTTT
>TRBV30|TRBD1|16|TRBJ1-2|NA
CAWSVLGAGGLYGYTF
TGTGCCTGGAGTGTACTTGGGGCAGGGGGCCTCTATGGCTACACCTTC
>TRBV10-1|TRBD1|16|TRBJ2-7|few
CASTYTGTGGSYEQYF
TGCGCCAGCACCTACACCGGGACAGGGGGCTCCTACGAGCAGTACTTC
>TRBV7-9|TRBD1|14|TRBJ1-4|few
CASSLRQGKEKLFF
TGTGCCAGCAGCTTACGACAGGGCAAAGAAAAACTGTTTTTT
>TRBV7-9|NA|13|TRBJ2-7|few
CASSLAASYEQYF
TGTGCCAGCAGCTTAGCGGCCAGCTACGAGCAGTACTTC
>TRBV11-2|TRBD1|15|TRBJ2-1|NA
CASSLETGRFNEQFF
TGTGCCAGCAGCTTAGAGACAGGGAGATTCAATGAGCAGTTCTTC
>TRBV6-5|NA|13|TRBJ2-2|NA
CASSYQDTGELFF
TGTGCCAGCAGTTACCAGGACACCGGGGAGCTGTTTTTT
>TRBV9|TRBD1|14|TRBJ1-2|NA
CASSGKGTAYGYTF
TGTGCCAGCAGCGGCAAAGGGACAGCTTATGGCTACACCTTC
>TRBV6-4|TRBD2|15|TRBJ2-1|medium-sized
CASSLRAGDYGEQFF
TGTGCCAGCAGTCTCCGAGCGGGAGATTATGGTGAGCAGTTCTTC
>TRBV7-9|TRBD1|15|TRBJ1-2|NA
CASSLPPGQDYGYTF
TGTGCCAGCAGCTTGCCCCCGGGACAGGACTATGGCTACACCTTC
>TRBV19|NA|12|TRBJ1-2|NA
CASSIRDYGYTF
TGTGCCAGTAGTATCCGTGACTATGGCTACACCTTC
>TRBV7-9|NA|15|TRBJ1-1|NA
CASSLVGDGYTEAFF
TGTGCCAGCAGCTTAGTCGGGGATGGGTACACTGAAGCTTTCTTT
>TRBV7-9|NA|14|TRBJ1-2|NA
CASSKDGGRYGYTF
TGTGCCAGCTCAAAAGACGGGGGCCGCTATGGCTACACCTTC
>TRBV27|NA|15|TRBJ1-2|NA
CASRRSLTANYGYTF
TGTGCCAGCAGGCGGAGTCTAACAGCTAACTATGGCTACACCTTC
>TRBV9|NA|14|TRBJ1-3|NA
CASSVGGDGNTIYF
TGTGCCAGCAGCGTTGGGGGGGATGGAAACACCATATATTTT
>TRBV28|NA|13|TRBJ1-1|NA
CASSLMGGQPPIF
TGTGCCAGCAGTTTAATGGGCGGCCAGCCCCCGATCTTT
>TRBV27|NA|15|TRBJ1-1|NA
CASSSHTAGDTEAFF
TGTGCCAGCAGCTCACACACGGCTGGGGACACTGAAGCTTTCTTT
>TRBV7-9|NA|17|TRBJ2-7|NA
CASSLQLQYRNSYEQYF
TGTGCCAGCAGCTTGCAATTACAATACCGCAACTCCTACGAGCAGTACTTC
>TRBV11-2|NA|12|TRBJ2-7|NA
CASSPGALEQYF
TGTGCCAGCAGCCCAGGGGCCCTCGAGCAGTACTTC
>TRBV11-2|NA|13|TRBJ1-6|NA
CASSYGSPRALHF
TGTGCCAGCAGCTACGGGAGTCCGAGAGCCCTCCACTTT
>TRBV9|TRBD2|18|TRBJ2-6|NA
CASSPSGRASTGANVLTF
TGTGCCAGCAGTCCTAGCGGGAGGGCCTCCACTGGGGCCAACGTCCTGACTTTC
>TRBV9|NA|14|TRBJ2-7|NA
CASSVAAGAYEQYF
TGTGCCAGCAGCGTGGCGGCTGGAGCCTACGAGCAGTACTTC
>TRBV5-1|NA|15|TRBJ1-1|NA
CASSLGWQVATEAFF
TGCGCCAGCAGCCTTGGGTGGCAGGTCGCCACTGAAGCTTTCTTT
>TRBV6-1|NA|16|TRBJ1-5|NA
CASSEKPLSSNQPQHF
TGTGCCAGCAGTGAAAAACCCCTGAGTAGCAATCAGCCCCAGCATTTT
>TRBV5-4|NA|12|TRBJ1-4|NA
CASSWNGEKLFF
TGTGCCAGCAGCTGGAACGGGGAAAAACTGTTTTTT
>TRBV5-1|NA|14|TRBJ2-7|NA
CASSLGGVTYEQYF
TGTGCCAGCAGCTTGGGAGGAGTAACCTACGAGCAGTACTTC
>TRBV7-6|TRBD1|17|TRBJ1-1|NA
CASSLGPPDRVRAEAFF
TGTGCCAGCAGCTTAGGACCCCCCGACAGGGTTCGGGCTGAAGCTTTCTTT
>TRBV7-3|NA|16|TRBJ1-6|NA
CASSLTGQGPNSPLHF
TGTGCCAGCAGCTTAACGGGGCAGGGACCGAATTCACCCCTCCACTTT
>TRBV5-1|NA|15|TRBJ1-1|NA
CASSRGPQGNTEAFF
TGCGCCAGCAGCCGGGGGCCCCAGGGAAACACTGAAGCTTTCTTT
>TRBV6-5|NA|15|TRBJ1-5|NA
CASSYSGGSYQPQHF
TGTGCCAGCAGTTACTCAGGGGGGTCTTATCAGCCCCAGCATTTT